A selection of T cell receptor beta chains follows, all from one sample in a study of beta chain features in type 1 diabetes. Sequenced by immunoSEQ multiplex PCR; TCRdb stores in-frame clones only, minus some. The sample consists of over 300,000 clones, roughly a tenth of them appearing once. The sample consisted of central memory CD4+ T cells from blood. These receptors originate from a man aged 25 to 40 with type 1 diabetes. Both conserved end residues are trimmed from each CDR3. The D gene is left open where the match is weak. A clone size is listed for some rows: how often the clone was seen (once, few, many), or a class if it is expanded.

d_call: .
clone_size: few
v_call: TRBV5-1
j_call: TRBJ1-1
cdr3_aa: ASSSTMNTEAF

d_call: TRBD1
clone_size: .
v_call: TRBV4-3
j_call: TRBJ1-2
cdr3_aa: ASSQDYGQGAVGYT

d_call: .
clone_size: many
v_call: TRBV7-2
j_call: TRBJ1-1
cdr3_aa: ASRVNTEAF

d_call: TRBD1
clone_size: few
v_call: TRBV5-1
j_call: TRBJ1-1
cdr3_aa: ASSPGQPNTEAF

d_call: .
clone_size: few
v_call: TRBV18
j_call: TRBJ2-7
cdr3_aa: ASSSNSYEQY

d_call: .
clone_size: few
v_call: TRBV6-5
j_call: TRBJ2-5
cdr3_aa: ASTPRKETQY

d_call: TRBD1
clone_size: few
v_call: TRBV6-5
j_call: TRBJ1-6
cdr3_aa: ASSYSTGYNSPLH

d_call: TRBD2
clone_size: .
v_call: TRBV6-5
j_call: TRBJ2-3
cdr3_aa: ASTLAGSTDTQY

d_call: .
clone_size: .
v_call: TRBV14
j_call: TRBJ1-2
cdr3_aa: ASSQDGFYGYT

d_call: .
clone_size: many
v_call: TRBV6-5
j_call: TRBJ1-3
cdr3_aa: ASSPSVGSGNTIY

d_call: TRBD2
clone_size: few
v_call: TRBV7-2
j_call: TRBJ2-5
cdr3_aa: ASSLGAGGQETQY

d_call: .
clone_size: .
v_call: TRBV7-9
j_call: TRBJ2-7
cdr3_aa: ASSSSANYEQY

d_call: .
clone_size: .
v_call: TRBV7-6
j_call: TRBJ2-7
cdr3_aa: ASSRVGYEQY

d_call: .
clone_size: few
v_call: TRBV5-1
j_call: TRBJ2-7
cdr3_aa: ASSLVGAGPYEQY

d_call: TRBD2
clone_size: .
v_call: TRBV7-2
j_call: TRBJ2-5
cdr3_aa: ASSLGLAGSETQY

d_call: TRBD1
clone_size: many
v_call: TRBV10-3
j_call: TRBJ2-7
cdr3_aa: ATSPGQEYEQY

d_call: .
clone_size: few
v_call: TRBV5-6
j_call: TRBJ1-4
cdr3_aa: ASRRGTEKLF

d_call: .
clone_size: .
v_call: TRBV21-1
j_call: TRBJ1-6
cdr3_aa: ASSPPGQGSCNSPLH

d_call: .
clone_size: many
v_call: TRBV4-3
j_call: TRBJ1-2
cdr3_aa: ASSHSLLGAYGYT

d_call: .
clone_size: few
v_call: TRBV30
j_call: TRBJ1-3
cdr3_aa: AWSFRSSGNTIY